The 2 T cell receptor beta chains below come from one sample, sequenced in a study of blood T cells in healthy people across ages. A J-beta primer mix and a sample-barcoded 5' primer were used in a second PCR of about 7 to 12 cycles. TCRdb processed the 5' RACE reads anew with MiXCR; each CDR3 protein has one entry. The sample contains about 830,000 distinct CDR3 sequences, 55% to 65% of which appear only once. Sequencing was performed on blood. These receptors all come from a man between 25 and 39 years old in good health.

This chain uses TRBV15 with TRBJ1-2; 7 positions match TRBD1. J lost 8 bases, V lost 1 base, and 13 bases had no gene match. The CDR3 totals 16 residues. Per germline, CDR1 LNHNV and CDR2 YYDKDF (reference sequence). The CDR3 is CATSRAPRTGEKGYTF. CDR3 sequence (DNA): TGTGCCACCAGCAGAGCCCCCCGAACAGGGGAGAAGGGCTACACCTTC.

V gene TRBV7-9 combines with J gene TRBJ2-1, with D tentatively TRBD1 (6 bases). The V and J ends lost 5 bases and 8 bases respectively, with 34 bases between them. CDR1 is SEHNR, CDR2 FQNEAQ, per germline (reference sequence). CDR3 length: 20 amino acids. The CDR3, as DNA: TGTGCCAGCAGCCCGGGGTTACTCCGGGACACGGGAAGAAATGTTGATGAGCAGTTCTTC. It specifies CASSPGLLRDTGRNVDEQFF.